This T cell receptor (beta chain) is drawn from a study of blood T cell repertoires in COVID-19. Study-wide background: COVID-19 samples from acute and convalescent phases originated in the United States, Italy and Spain.

Germline V lookup: CDR1 MNHEY, CDR2 SMNVEV (reference sequence). The CDR3 extends over 13 amino acids. V was trimmed by 3 bases and J by 7 bases, leaving 13 bases between them. TCRdb's table, derived via immunoSEQ multiplex PCR, lists solely in-frame clones and lacks some. The repertoire consists of 100,000 or so clones, with roughly 70% occurring once and the leading ten covering over 13%. This chain uses TRBV27 with TRBJ2-7, with D tentatively TRBD1 (5 bases). The origin of this receptor is a woman of 80 years or more with acute or convalescent COVID-19. Sequencing input: peripheral blood. CDR3 loop: CASSFLDTWEQYF. As DNA, the CDR3 is TGTGCCAGCAGTTTTTTGGACACCTGGGAGCAGTACTTC.